This entry concerns a single T cell receptor beta chain. Its antigen is still unknown. These data come from a study of OX40 agonist ivuxolimab in advanced cancers. Background on the study: People in dose escalation had one of these cancers: hepatocellular carcinoma, melanoma, renal cell or head and neck cancer.

Assay: immunoSEQ multiplex PCR; the TCRdb copy retains only in-frame clones and omits some. The table lists roughly 53,000 clones, almost 85% of them singletons. CDR3 length equals 16 residues. Trimming shortened V by 2 bases and J by 0 bases, and 12 bases separated the two germline ends. CDR1 is SGHRS, CDR2 YFSETQ, per germline. Findings and caveats of the study: A proportion of nonresponders additionally exhibited low normalized T-cell clonal expansion.

At cycle 4 day 1, cycle 7 day 1, and baseline, blood was sampled. This chain joins TRBV5-1 and TRBJ2-1; D possibly corresponds to TRBD1 (5 bases). The TCR originated in an adult with an advanced solid tumor such as melanoma, head and neck, liver or kidney cancer. The input for sequencing was CD4+ or CD8+ T cells sorted from blood, taken in a trial of the OX40 agonist ivuxolimab. CDR3 amino acids: CASSLQGDSSYNEQFF. For the CDR3, the DNA is TGCGCCAGCAGCTTACAAGGGGATAGCTCCTACAATGAGCAGTTCTTC.